These 18 T cell receptor beta chains were sequenced from one sample in a study of T cell responses to AZD1222 COVID-19 vaccine. This table comes from immunoSEQ multiplex PCR, and its TCRdb copy is limited to in-frame clones, with some not included. Counted here are 150,000 to 160,000 clones, around 85% occurring once; the ten biggest clones make up 5.5% to 6%. The sequenced sample was peripheral blood, obtained on day 0 of MenACWY control vaccination. The receptors here all came from an adult in good health.

The rearrangement uses TRBV7-9 and TRBJ1-2; D unresolved. The CDR3 spans 12 residues. Germline CDR1 is SEHNR and CDR2 is FQNEAQ (reference sequence). The V end was cut by 4 bases, the J end by 7 bases, with 10 bases between. The CDR3: CASSSSGSGYTF. Here the CDR3 DNA reads TGTGCCAGCAGCTCCTCGGGGAGTGGCTACACCTTC.

V and J are TRBV19 and TRBJ2-1; 7 nucleotides align to TRBD2. The trim removed 8 bases at V and 5 bases at J, leaving 9 bases unmatched. This CDR3 region has 14 residues. Germline V gives CDR1 LNHDA, CDR2 SQIVND (reference sequence). CDR3 protein: CASSWNSGNNEQFF. CDR3 bases: TGTGCCAGTTCTTGGAACAGCGGGAACAATGAGCAGTTCTTC.

The rearrangement joins TRBV7-2 to TRBJ1-6; the match to TRBD1 covers 8 bases. The CDR3 has 15 residues. Germline CDR1 reads SGHTA; CDR2 reads FQGNSA. V shed 4 bases and J 9 bases; nucleotides not matched to a gene: 8. The chain's CDR3 is CASSSRTGLGSPLHF. CDR3 coding DNA: TGTGCCAGCAGCTCCCGGACAGGGCTAGGTTCACCCCTCCACTTT. Together with reference TRBV7-2 and TRBJ1-6, the CDR3 gives the full variable domain: GAGVSQSPSNKVTEKGKDVELRCDPISGHTALYWYRQSLGQGLEFLIYFQGNSAPDKSGLPSDRFSAERTGGSVSTLTIQRTQQEDSAVYLCASSSRTGLGSPLHFGNGTRLTVT.

The chain has TRBV4-2 and TRBJ2-3, with D unresolved. Germline CDR1 is LGHNA and CDR2 is YNFKEQ. The CDR3 has 14 residues. V was shortened by 1 base and J by 4 bases, with 9 bases between the two germline ends. CDR3 in amino acids: CASSQGAYADTQYF. CDR3 nucleotides: TGTGCCAGCAGCCAAGGGGCCTACGCAGATACGCAGTATTTT.

V usage is TRBV6-4 and J usage is TRBJ1-2, with unresolved D. CDR3 size: 15 residues. V gave up 6 bases and J gave up 8 bases, with 22 bases separating them. The V gene's germline CDR1 is MRHNA and CDR2 SNTAGT. The CDR3 nucleotides are TGTGCCAGCAGCGACCTAGGGCTCCCTACGGGGGGCTACACCTTC. As protein: CASSDLGLPTGGYTF.

This sequence joins TRBV5-1 and TRBJ2-5, with D possibly being TRBD2 (8 bases). This CDR3 is built from 16 residues. The germline V and J ends were trimmed by 4 bases and 0 bases, with 16 bases remaining between them. Germline-derived CDR1 and CDR2 are SGHRS and YFSETQ. The CDR3 DNA reads as TGCGCCAGCAGCACGGGGGGGACAGTGTACCAAGAGACCCAGTACTTC. Protein product: CASSTGGTVYQETQYF.

V gene TRBV6-6 combines with J gene TRBJ2-1; D could derive from TRBD1 or TRBD2 (5 bases each). Per germline, CDR1 MNHNY and CDR2 SVGAGI (reference sequence). This CDR3 contains 16 residues. Trimming took off 5 bases at V and 2 bases at J, with 16 bases between the two ends. DNA for the CDR3: TGTGCCAGCAGTCGACCGGGGCGAGGCGCCTACAATGAGCAGTTCTTC. It is translated as CASSRPGRGAYNEQFF.

CDR3 in DNA: TGCGCCAGCAGCTACGATGTGGGGGACGGTACGGCTGAGCAGTTCTTC. It specifies CASSYDVGDGTAEQFF. The rearrangement links TRBV5-1 to TRBJ2-1; the D gene could be TRBD1 or TRBD2 (5 bases each). The CDR3 extends over 16 amino acids. Germline V gene lookup returns CDR1 SGHRS and CDR2 YFSETQ. The V end lost 3 bases, the J end lost 9 bases, and 22 bases lay between the germline ends.

The rearrangement joins TRBV24-1 to TRBJ1-6; TRBD1 might be the D (5 bases). This CDR3 has 14 amino acids. CDR1 is KGHDR, CDR2 SFDVKD, per germline. Deletions cut 3 bases from V and 9 bases from J, with 11 bases between. The CDR3 nucleotides are TGTGCCACCAGTGATGGGGATGGGGCTTCACCCCTCCACTTT. It translates to CATSDGDGASPLHF.

The gene calls are TRBV15 and TRBJ1-1, with TRBD1 matching 9 bases. Looked up from germline, CDR1 is LNHNV and CDR2 is YYDKDF (reference sequence). This CDR3 contains 15 residues. The V and J ends lost 2 bases and 1 base, in that order; junction bases with no gene match: 2. CDR3 loop: CATSRPGQGNTEAFF. The CDR3 DNA is TGTGCCACCAGCAGACCGGGACAGGGGAACACTGAAGCTTTCTTT.

This sequence joins TRBV19 and TRBJ2-3; D is unclear. The germline gives CDR1 LNHDA, CDR2 SQIVND (reference sequence). The CDR3 extends over 12 amino acids. Trimming took 7 bases from V and 3 from J, leaving 8 bases between them. The CDR3: CASTYGTDTQYF. The CDR3 region has the DNA TGTGCCAGTACCTATGGGACAGATACGCAGTATTTT.

This sequence joins TRBV19 and TRBJ1-2; tentatively, D is TRBD1 (6 bases). The length of the CDR3 is 13 residues. Germline CDR1 reads LNHDA; CDR2 reads SQIVND (reference sequence). V was cut by 7 bases and J by 4 bases, with 13 bases left in between. The CDR3 sequence: CASNPTGPYGYTF. The DNA of the CDR3 is TGTGCCAGTAACCCGACAGGCCCCTATGGCTACACCTTC.

The V call is TRBV3-1 (or the pseudogene TRBV3-2), the J call TRBJ1-2; D is uncertain. Trimming removed 8 bases from V and 2 bases from J, with 12 bases in between. CDR1 is LGHDT and CDR2 is YNNKEL in the germline V gene (reference sequence). The CDR3 spans 13 residues. The CDR3 sequence: CASHSTGNYGYTF. The CDR3 DNA sequence: TGTGCCAGCCACTCGACGGGGAACTATGGCTACACCTTC.

The J gene is TRBJ1-1, the V gene TRBV7-9; D possibly corresponds to TRBD1 (5 bases). The CDR3 spans 14 residues. V was cut by 0 bases and J by 1 base, with 6 bases left in between. CDR1 is SEHNR, CDR2 FQNEAQ, per germline (reference sequence). In DNA, the CDR3 is TGTGCCAGCAGCTTAGCGGGGGGGAACACTGAAGCTTTCTTT. Protein product: CASSLAGGNTEAFF.

The chain is built from TRBV6-5 and TRBJ2-7; 10 bases line up with TRBD2. J gave up 4 bases and V 6 bases, and 6 bases lay outside the gene matches. Germline V gene sequence: CDR1 MNHEY, CDR2 SVGAGI. The CDR3 has 14 amino acids. CDR3 nucleotides: TGTGCCAGCAGCTCCAGTAGCGGGGGGTACGAGCAGTACGTC. This encodes CASSSSSGGYEQYV.

V gene TRBV5-1 combines with J gene TRBJ1-1; no clear D gene. The germline CDR1 and CDR2 sequences are SGHRS and YFSETQ. This CDR3 is built from 18 residues. The V and J ends lost 2 bases and 1 base respectively, with 21 bases between them. The CDR3 is CASSLLSGRQAGNTEAFF. The CDR3 bases are TGCGCCAGCAGCTTACTTTCCGGGCGCCAAGCGGGGAACACTGAAGCTTTCTTT.

J is TRBJ2-7 and V is TRBV4-1; 9 positions agree with TRBD1. V lost 1 base to trimming and J lost 3 bases; unmatched junction nucleotides: 7. Germline values: CDR1 MGHRA, CDR2 YSYEKL. This CDR3 comprises 16 residues. This chain's CDR3 is CASSQVRGQGNYEQYF. DNA of the CDR3: TGCGCCAGCAGCCAAGTTAGAGGACAGGGGAACTACGAGCAGTACTTC.

The chain employs TRBV24-1 and TRBJ2-7, with D unclear. Germline CDR1 is KGHDR and CDR2 is SFDVKD. The CDR3 has 14 amino acids. V was cut by 4 bases and J by 5 bases, with 14 bases left in between. The CDR3 nucleotides read TGTGCCACCAGTGACCTGACCGATCCGAACGAGCAGTACTTC. This translates into CATSDLTDPNEQYF.